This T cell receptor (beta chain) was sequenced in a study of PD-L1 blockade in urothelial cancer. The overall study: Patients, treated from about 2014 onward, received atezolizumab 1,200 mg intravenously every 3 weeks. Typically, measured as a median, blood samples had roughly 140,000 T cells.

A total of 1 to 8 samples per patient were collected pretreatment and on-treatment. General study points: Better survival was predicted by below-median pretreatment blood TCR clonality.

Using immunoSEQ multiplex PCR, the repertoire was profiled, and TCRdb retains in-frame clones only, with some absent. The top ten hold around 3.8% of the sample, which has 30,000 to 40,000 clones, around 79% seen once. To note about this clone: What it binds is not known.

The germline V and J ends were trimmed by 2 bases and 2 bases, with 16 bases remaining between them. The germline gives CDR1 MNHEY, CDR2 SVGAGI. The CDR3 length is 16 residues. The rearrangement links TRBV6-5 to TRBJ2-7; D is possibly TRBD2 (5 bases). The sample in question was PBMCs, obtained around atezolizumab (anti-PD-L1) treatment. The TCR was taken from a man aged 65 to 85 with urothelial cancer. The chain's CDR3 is CASSYQAGGLTYEQYF. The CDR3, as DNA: TGTGCCAGCAGTTACCAGGCCGGAGGCCTGACCTACGAGCAGTACTTC.